Each of the 9 T cell receptor beta chains below was sequenced from the same sample in a study of Ad26.COV2.S vaccination and SARS-CoV-2 variants (dated by TCRdb to the early 2020s). The treatment or condition label, read with the paper, signifies: some 20 received Ad26.COV2.S at low or high dose, single or two shots; roughly five received placebo; per-sample allocation not given. For vaccine and placebo recipients, the sequenced repertoires came from samples collected on day 63 after the first injection. Libraries came from the immunoSEQ multiplex PCR assay. TCRdb holds this immuneACCESS table with in-frame rearrangements only. Some clones are missing; in checked studies, unresolved V genes explain under half, and the rest has no known cause. Here the sample has 400,000 to 450,000 clones; about nine tenths occur a single time. The ten largest clones take up less than 15% of the sample. Sequenced material: peripheral blood, taken in a trial of Ad26.COV2.S vaccine versus placebo. The receptors come from a person between 18 and 60 years old who received the Ad26.COV2.S COVID-19 vaccine or a placebo.

This clone was observed once. The chain carries TRBV14 and TRBJ1-1, with 9 positions matching TRBD1. The V gene end was trimmed by 4 bases and the J gene end by 3 bases; junction bases not matched to a gene: 0. The CDR3 length is 13 residues. Germline assignment: CDR1 SGHDN and CDR2 FVKESK. CDR3 amino acids: CASSRQGDTEAFF. As DNA, the CDR3 is TGTGCCAGCAGCCGACAGGGGGACACTGAAGCTTTCTTT.

The rearrangement links TRBV5-5 to TRBJ2-1, with D uncertain. This CDR3 has 15 residues. V was trimmed by 4 bases and J by 0 bases, leaving 11 bases between them. Germline lookup yields CDR1 SGHKS and CDR2 YYEKEE (reference sequence). The CDR3: CASSLDKSSYNEQFF. CDR3 nucleotide sequence: TGTGCCAGCAGCCTTGACAAGAGCTCCTACAATGAGCAGTTCTTC.

The J gene is TRBJ2-1, the V gene TRBV28; maybe TRBD2 (7 bases). The CDR3 has 18 residues. Trimming left V 3 bases short and J 0 bases short, with 18 bases between. In germline, CDR1 is MDHEN, CDR2 SYDVKM. The CDR3 loop is CASSFLRAAGASYNEQFF. CDR3 coding DNA: TGTGCCAGCAGTTTCCTCCGAGCGGCGGGGGCCTCCTACAATGAGCAGTTCTTC.

This chain links TRBV2 with TRBJ2-3; D is perhaps TRBD1 or TRBD2 (5 bases each). V was shortened by 6 bases and J by 0 bases, with 10 bases between the two germline ends. Germline values: CDR1 SNHLY, CDR2 FYNNEI. This CDR3 comprises 14 residues. This CDR3 reads CASRGPISTDTQYF. The CDR3 DNA reads TGTGCCAGCAGGGGACCCATTAGCACAGATACGCAGTATTTT.

The chain carries TRBV11-2 and TRBJ2-3; the D gene could be TRBD1 or TRBD2 (6 bases each). The germline gives CDR1 SGHAT, CDR2 FQNNGV. The CDR3 has 15 amino acids. Trimming pared 5 bases from V and 8 bases from J, leaving 20 bases between. CDR3 bases: TGTGCCAGCAGCCCCCAGGGGCCAAGGGGAGGTACGCAGTATTTT. It is translated as CASSPQGPRGGTQYF.

The V call is TRBV5-1, the J call TRBJ1-1; D remains unclear. V shed 7 bases and J shed 6 bases, with 16 bases lying between them. Germline CDR1 SGHRS, CDR2 YFSETQ. The length of the CDR3 is 13 residues. The CDR3 bases are TGCGCCAGCTCCAAGGAGGGAGGAGCTGAAGCTTTCTTT. Its translation is CASSKEGGAEAFF.

The rearrangement links TRBV12-3 or TRBV12-4 to TRBJ2-3; D is ambiguous. This CDR3 comprises 13 residues. The V and J ends lost 5 bases and 3 bases respectively, with 9 bases between them. The CDR3 sequence is CASSLLTTDTQYF. In DNA, the CDR3 is TGTGCCAGCAGTCTCCTTACTACAGATACGCAGTATTTT.

The genes are TRBV9 and TRBJ2-2; 7 bases line up with TRBD1. Germline CDR1 is SGDLS and CDR2 is YYNGEE. CDR3 length equals 16 residues. The ends lost 4 bases at V and 1 base at J; junction bases unmatched: 7. The CDR3 nucleotides are TGTGCCAGCAGCATCGCCGGGACAGTGAACACCGGGGAGCTGTTTTTT. This sequence encodes CASSIAGTVNTGELFF.

V is TRBV27 and J is TRBJ2-7, with no clear D. Germline CDR1 is MNHEY and CDR2 is SMNVEV (reference sequence). V shed 2 bases and J shed 6 bases, with 11 bases lying between them. The CDR3 spans 13 residues. CDR3 residues: CASSLVRGPEQYF. CDR3 nucleotides: TGTGCCAGCAGTTTAGTACGCGGCCCCGAGCAGTACTTC.